Listed below are T cell receptor beta chains from one sample, sequenced in a study of cytomegalovirus exposure and HLA in healthy donors. Libraries were prepared by immunoSEQ multiplex PCR; TCRdb keeps only in-frame clonotypes and omits some of them. This table has about 150,000 clones, around two thirds appearing once. Sequencing input: PBMCs. Receptor source: a woman aged 55 to 70 in good health and CMV-seropositive. The CDR3 runs from the conserved cysteine through the conserved F or W. The D gene is left open where the match is weak. Not every row has a clone size; where given, it reads once, few, many or a size class.

TRBV5-1,NA,TRBJ1-4,TRBD1,CASRSGQNEKLFF,TGCGCCAGCAGGTCGGGACAGAATGAAAAACTGTTTTTT
TRBV7-3,NA,TRBJ2-7,NA,CASSLFPGDSYEQYF,TGTGCCAGCAGCTTATTTCCGGGAGACTCCTACGAGCAGTACTTC
TRBV29-1,once,TRBJ2-1,TRBD2,CSVASGSSYNEQFF,TGCAGCGTTGCTAGCGGGAGCTCCTACAATGAGCAGTTCTTC
TRBV2,NA,TRBJ2-3,TRBD2,CASIGTSGSPDTQYF,TGTGCCAGCATCGGGACTAGCGGGAGCCCAGATACGCAGTATTTT
TRBV6-6,NA,TRBJ1-2,TRBD1,CASSDSGTGWNYGYTF,TGTGCCAGCAGTGACTCCGGGACAGGGTGGAACTATGGCTACACCTTC
TRBV11-2,NA,TRBJ1-6,NA,CASSLSQGDSPLHF,TGTGCCAGCAGCTTAAGTCAGGGTGATTCACCCCTCCACTTT
TRBV6-6,NA,TRBJ2-3,NA,CASSYAEPGLDPQYF,TGTGCCAGCAGTTACGCTGAACCAGGACTCGATCCGCAGTATTTT
TRBV30,NA,TRBJ1-2,NA,CAWGLRVTGYTF,TGTGCCTGGGGTCTCAGGGTTACTGGCTACACCTTC
TRBV27,NA,TRBJ1-2,NA,CASSLKGSGVGYTF,TGTGCCAGCAGTTTAAAGGGATCAGGGGTGGGCTACACCTTC
TRBV2,NA,TRBJ1-2,TRBD1,CASSLGQGVSGYTF,TGTGCCAGCAGCCTGGGACAGGGGGTCTCTGGCTACACCTTC
TRBV9,NA,TRBJ2-2,NA,CASSVAPRGNTGELFF,TGTGCCAGCAGCGTAGCCCCCCGGGGGAACACCGGGGAGCTGTTTTTT
TRBV10-3,NA,TRBJ2-5,TRBD2,CAISELAGVETQYF,TGTGCCATCAGTGAGCTAGCGGGAGTCGAGACCCAGTACTTC
TRBV4-1,NA,TRBJ1-2,NA,CASTQGSTVEGYTF,TGCGCCAGCACACAGGGTTCGACGGTAGAAGGCTACACCTTC
TRBV11-2,few,TRBJ2-3,NA,CASSPPISTDTQYF,TGTGCCAGCAGCCCCCCTATCAGCACAGATACGCAGTATTTT
TRBV5-4,once,TRBJ2-7,TRBD2,CASSLGLAGVGEQYF,TGTGCCAGCAGCCTGGGACTAGCGGGAGTAGGTGAGCAGTACTTC
TRBV6-5,NA,TRBJ2-5,TRBD1,CASSYLTGAETQYF,TGTGCCAGCAGTTACCTCACAGGGGCTGAGACCCAGTACTTC
TRBV11-2,once,TRBJ2-7,TRBD2,CASGSGTRYSGGGEEQYF,TGTGCCAGCGGCTCCGGGACTAGATATTCGGGAGGCGGGGAAGAGCAGTACTTC
TRBV27,once,TRBJ2-7,TRBD2,CASIRTSGSSWVYEQYF,TGTGCCAGCATACGGACTAGCGGGAGTTCTTGGGTCTACGAGCAGTACTTC
TRBV19,few,TRBJ2-7,TRBD2,CASRARGGSSYEQYF,TGTGCCAGTAGGGCCCGGGGGGGAAGCTCCTACGAGCAGTACTTC
TRBV6-5,NA,TRBJ2-7,TRBD1,CASSYRDSSYEQYF,TGTGCCAGCAGTTATCGGGACAGCAGCTACGAGCAGTACTTC
TRBV6-1,NA,TRBJ2-4,NA,CASSEAAAQGRAKNIQYF,TGTGCCAGCAGTGAAGCGGCGGCACAGGGAAGGGCCAAAAACATTCAGTACTTC
TRBV5-1,NA,TRBJ1-4,NA,CASSLAVGAANEKLFF,TGCGCCAGCAGCTTGGCGGTGGGAGCGGCTAATGAAAAACTGTTTTTT
TRBV5-6,NA,TRBJ2-7,TRBD1,CASSWGQGGEQYF,TGTGCCAGCAGCTGGGGACAGGGAGGCGAGCAGTACTTC
TRBV9,NA,TRBJ1-2,NA,CASSPPNQGGYTF,TGTGCCAGCAGCCCACCGAATCAGGGCGGCTACACCTTC
TRBV18,NA,TRBJ1-1,NA,CASSPTVENTEAFF,TGTGCCAGCTCACCAACGGTTGAGAACACTGAAGCTTTCTTT
TRBV7-9,NA,TRBJ1-4,TRBD1,CASSLTGTSLNEKLFF,TGTGCCAGCAGCTTGACAGGGACTAGCCTAAATGAAAAACTGTTTTTT
TRBV5-1,NA,TRBJ1-4,TRBD1,CASSSILQGAGEKLFF,TGCGCCAGCAGCTCGATATTACAGGGGGCAGGGGAAAAACTGTTTTTT
TRBV19,NA,TRBJ1-1,NA,CAARDTVGRAEAFF,TGTGCCGCCCGGGACACCGTGGGTAGGGCTGAAGCTTTCTTT
TRBV2,few,TRBJ2-2,TRBD2,CASGRGGPGELFF,TGTGCCAGCGGGAGGGGCGGACCCGGGGAGCTGTTTTTT
TRBV18,NA,TRBJ2-3,NA,CASSSTTDTQYF,TGTGCCAGCTCATCCACAACAGATACGCAGTATTTT
TRBV28,NA,TRBJ2-1,TRBD2,CASGEREAQEQFF,TGTGCCAGCGGGGAGCGGGAGGCCCAGGAGCAGTTCTTC
TRBV10-1,NA,TRBJ2-1,TRBD2,CASSESPGQRGYEQFF,TGCGCCAGCAGTGAGTCCCCCGGCCAGCGGGGCTATGAGCAGTTCTTC
TRBV6-1,NA,TRBJ2-3,NA,CASSEVAGRGDTQYF,TGTGCCAGCAGTGAAGTGGCGGGAAGAGGAGATACGCAGTATTTT
TRBV28,NA,TRBJ2-7,TRBD1,CASSSAGGQDYEQYF,TGTGCCAGCAGTTCCGCCGGGGGACAGGACTACGAGCAGTACTTC
TRBV29-1,NA,TRBJ1-2,NA,CSVEGGDGYTF,TGCAGCGTTGAGGGGGGAGATGGCTACACCTTC
TRBV5-6,NA,TRBJ2-6,NA,CASRISGTGLSGANVLTF,TGTGCCAGCAGGATATCCGGGACGGGACTCTCTGGGGCCAACGTCCTGACTTTC
TRBV27,NA,TRBJ1-5,TRBD1,CASSLWTGHQPQHF,TGTGCCAGCAGTTTGTGGACAGGTCATCAGCCCCAGCATTTT
TRBV29-1,NA,TRBJ1-1,NA,CSAPGHKNTEAFF,TGCAGCGCACCGGGACATAAGAACACTGAAGCTTTCTTT
TRBV7-6,NA,TRBJ2-7,TRBD2,CASSLGLGRAIDEQYF,TGTGCCAGCAGCTTAGGACTCGGGAGGGCCATAGACGAGCAGTACTTC
TRBV28,NA,TRBJ2-7,TRBD1,CATRQGGLYEQYF,TGTGCCACCCGACAGGGGGGTTTGTACGAGCAGTACTTC
TRBV28,NA,TRBJ1-5,NA,CASTQGGSGNQPQHF,TGTGCCAGCACTCAAGGGGGATCGGGCAATCAGCCCCAGCATTTT
TRBV25-1,once,TRBJ2-7,TRBD1,CASSSGQGAYEQYF,TGTGCCAGCAGTTCCGGACAGGGGGCTTACGAGCAGTACTTC
TRBV25-1,NA,TRBJ1-1,NA,CASSWGMNTEAFF,TGTGCCAGCAGTTGGGGCATGAACACTGAAGCTTTCTTT
TRBV5-1,NA,TRBJ2-1,NA,CASSTTSRDEQFF,TGCGCCAGCAGCACGACTAGTCGGGATGAGCAGTTCTTC
TRBV30,few,TRBJ2-7,TRBD2,CAWRYPLAGGYEQYF,TGTGCCTGGAGGTACCCCCTAGCGGGAGGTTACGAGCAGTACTTC